Each of the 26 T cell receptor beta chains below was sequenced from the same sample in a study of cytomegalovirus exposure and HLA in healthy donors. Researchers ran the PCR with 60 Vbeta and 13 Jbeta primers. Here immunoSEQ multiplex PCR was the method, and the copy in TCRdb shows in-frame clones only, minus some. The sample lists approximately 80,000 clones, 60% to 75% occurring once. The sequencing sample was made of PBMCs. The receptor source for this set is a middle-aged woman in good health and CMV-seropositive.

This clone was observed a few times. The rearrangement links TRBV6-4 to TRBJ2-1; tentatively, D is TRBD2 (6 bases). Trimming stripped 4 bases from V and 5 bases from J, with 9 bases between. The CDR3 is 13 residues long. Germline assignment: CDR1 MRHNA and CDR2 SNTAGT. The CDR3 loop reads CASSGREDNEQFF. CDR3 nucleotide sequence: TGTGCCAGCAGTGGTAGGGAGGACAATGAGCAGTTCTTC.

The CDR3 coding sequence is TGTGCCAGCAGCTCCCAGACAGGGCGGGCTTTCTACGAGCAGTACTTC. This sequence encodes CASSSQTGRAFYEQYF. The J gene is TRBJ2-7, the V gene TRBV7-2; 7 bases fit TRBD1. The CDR3 sequence is 16 residues long. J gave up 3 bases and V 4 bases, and 12 bases lay outside the gene matches. Germline V gene lookup returns CDR1 SGHTA and CDR2 FQGNSA.

The chain recombines TRBV5-1 with TRBJ2-7, with TRBD1 matching over 10 bases. In germline, CDR1 is SGHRS, CDR2 YFSETQ. CDR3 length: 14 residues. V lost 4 bases to trimming and J lost 6 bases; unmatched junction nucleotides: 7. CDR3 in amino acids: CASSPRTGGSEQYF. The CDR3 nucleotides read TGCGCCAGCAGCCCTAGGACAGGGGGTTCCGAGCAGTACTTC.

The rearrangement uses TRBV10-1 and TRBJ2-7, with 7 bases aligning to TRBD1. V was pared by 4 bases and J by 2 bases, with 5 bases of the junction left unmatched. This CDR3 is 14 amino acids long. Germline assignment: CDR1 WNHNN and CDR2 SYGVQD (reference sequence). CDR3 DNA: TGCGCCAGCAGTGCTAGGACAGGTGCCTACGAGCAGTACTTC. It encodes CASSARTGAYEQYF.

This clone was detected only once. This chain joins TRBV20-1 and TRBJ2-3, with TRBD2 matching 11 bases. V lost 5 bases to trimming and J lost 13 bases; unmatched junction nucleotides: 5. There are 11 residues in the CDR3. Germline V lookup: CDR1 DFQATT, CDR2 SNEGSKA (reference sequence). As DNA, the CDR3 is TGCAGTGCTTTACTAGCGGGGGCTGAGTATTTT. Encoded protein: CSALLAGAEYF.

This clone was recorded a few times. This chain links TRBV5-1 with TRBJ2-1; 8 bases are shared with TRBD2. The CDR3 spans 14 residues. Germline assignment: CDR1 SGHRS and CDR2 YFSETQ. Germline trimming cut 6 bases from V and 5 bases from J; bases unmatched to any gene: 7. The CDR3 nucleotides read TGCGCCAGCAACCAGGGACTAGAAAACAATGAGCAGTTCTTC. Protein: CASNQGLENNEQFF.

The chain has TRBV28 and TRBJ2-1; 8 bases fit TRBD2. The junction had 10 bases not matched to a gene; V was cut back by 6 bases and J by 6 bases. This CDR3 has 15 amino acids. Germline V gene lookup returns CDR1 MDHEN and CDR2 SYDVKM. The chain's CDR3 is CASSPRGSGTNEQFF. CDR3 DNA: TGTGCCAGCAGCCCTCGAGGTAGCGGGACCAATGAGCAGTTCTTC. Combining the CDR3 with reference TRBV28 and TRBJ2-1 gives the whole variable domain DVKVTQSSRYLVKRTGEKVFLECVQDMDHENMFWYRQDPGLGLRLIYFSYDVKMKEKGDIPEGYSVSREKKERFSLILESASTNQTSMYLCASSPRGSGTNEQFFGPGTRLTVL.

The chain uses TRBV14 and TRBJ2-7, with TRBD2 matching 7 bases. Germline V gene data show CDR1 as SGHDN and CDR2 as FVKESK. Trimming at V came to 1 base and at J to 6 bases, leaving 9 bases not matched to a gene. CDR3 length equals 15 residues. The chain's CDR3 is CASSQVQNGRGEQYF. DNA for the CDR3: TGTGCCAGCAGCCAAGTGCAGAATGGGAGGGGCGAGCAGTACTTC.

This clone was detected a few times. This sequence joins TRBV9 and TRBJ2-7; 9 positions match TRBD1. V shed 3 bases, J shed 1 base, and the junction held 17 bases outside the gene matches. The CDR3 runs to 19 residues. Germline lookup yields CDR1 SGDLS and CDR2 YYNGEE. As DNA, the CDR3 is TGTGCCAGCAGCGCCCCGGGACAGGGACTCCTGCTTAGGTCCTACGAGCAGTACTTC. It codes for CASSAPGQGLLLRSYEQYF. Based on the CDR3 plus reference TRBV9 and TRBJ2-7, the full variable domain is DSGVTQTPKHLITATGQRVTLRCSPRSGDLSVYWYQQSLDQGLQFLIQYYNGEERAKGNILERFSAQQFPDLHSELNLSSLELGDSALYFCASSAPGQGLLLRSYEQYFGPGTRLTVT.

This clone was seen a few times. The V gene is TRBV9, the J gene TRBJ2-3; the D is unclear. Germline V gene lookup returns CDR1 SGDLS and CDR2 YYNGEE. This CDR3 has 12 amino acids. V was shortened by 4 bases and J by 0 bases, with 3 bases between the two germline ends. The CDR3 DNA reads TGTGCCAGCAGCCGGAGCACAGATACGCAGTATTTT. It specifies CASSRSTDTQYF.

The J gene is TRBJ2-7, the V gene TRBV4-3, with D possibly being TRBD1 (5 bases). Germline V gene sequence: CDR1 LGHNA, CDR2 YSLEER. This CDR3 is 14 amino acids long. V gave up 1 base and J gave up 2 bases, with 9 bases separating them. CDR3 coding DNA: TGCGCCAGCAGCCAAGGGCGCAGGGCCTACGAGCAGTACTTC. This encodes CASSQGRRAYEQYF.

This clone has a handful of counts. The rearrangement links TRBV4-2 to TRBJ2-1, with 8 nucleotides matching TRBD1. Trimming cost V 1 base and J 5 bases; bases outside gene matches: 1. CDR3 length: 14 residues. Germline V CDR1 and CDR2: LGHNA, YNFKEQ. The CDR3 DNA is TGTGCCAGCAGCCAAGGACAGGGGAACAATGAGCAGTTCTTC. The encoded protein is CASSQGQGNNEQFF.

This clone was counted once. The chain recombines TRBV7-2 with TRBJ1-5; unclear D gene. Germline CDR1 SGHTA, CDR2 FQGNSA. Trimming pared 2 bases from V and 0 bases from J, leaving 5 bases between. CDR3 length equals 14 residues. The DNA for the CDR3 is TGTGCCAGCAGCTTAACGGGTAGCAATCAGCCCCAGCATTTT. Encoded protein: CASSLTGSNQPQHF.

This clone was observed a few times. The rearrangement joins TRBV5-4 to TRBJ2-1; weak D call: TRBD1 (8 bases). Germline V gene sequence: CDR1 SGHNT, CDR2 YYREEE (reference sequence). This CDR3 region has 15 residues. Trimming took 4 bases from V and 3 from J, leaving 14 bases between them. The CDR3 sequence is CASSSGTGSYNEQFF. In DNA, the CDR3 is TGTGCCAGCAGCAGCGGGACAGGAAGCTACAATGAGCAGTTCTTC.

The chain has TRBV27 and TRBJ2-5; 7 nucleotides agree with TRBD1. CDR1 is MNHEY, CDR2 SMNVEV, per germline (reference sequence). The CDR3 consists of 13 residues. J gave up 3 bases and V 6 bases, and 4 bases lay outside the gene matches. The CDR3 protein is CASRGQFKETQYF. The DNA of the CDR3 is TGTGCCAGCAGGGGACAGTTTAAAGAGACCCAGTACTTC.

With regard to this clone: At the DNA level, this CDR3 is encoded by other sequences in the same sample as well. The chain uses TRBV4-3 and TRBJ1-1; D ambiguous. Germline loops: CDR1 LGHNA, CDR2 YSLEER. The CDR3 contains 16 residues. Trimming cost V 1 base and J 4 bases, with 16 bases left between them. CDR3 residues: CASSQVLGRFGTEAFF. Here the CDR3 DNA reads TGCGCCAGCAGCCAAGTTCTTGGGAGGTTCGGCACTGAAGCTTTCTTT.

The rearrangement uses TRBV28 and TRBJ2-7, with D unclear. Germline V gene sequence: CDR1 MDHEN, CDR2 SYDVKM. The length of the CDR3 is 13 residues. V lost 8 bases and J lost 7, with 18 bases in between. CDR3 bases: TGTGCCAGCTCTCTAGGATCCCGAGCGGAGCAGTACTTC. Translated: CASSLGSRAEQYF. The full variable domain, its missing parts supplied by reference TRBV28 and TRBJ2-7, is DVKVTQSSRYLVKRTGEKVFLECVQDMDHENMFWYRQDPGLGLRLIYFSYDVKMKEKGDIPEGYSVSREKKERFSLILESASTNQTSMYLCASSLGSRAEQYFGPGTRLTVT.

The chain links TRBV28 to TRBJ2-3, with 10 bases aligning to TRBD2. This CDR3 spans 17 amino acids. From germline, CDR1 is MDHEN and CDR2 SYDVKM. V shed 6 bases, J shed 0 bases, and the junction held 9 bases outside the gene matches. The DNA for the CDR3 is TGTGCCAGCAGGAACCTAGCGGGGGCCACTAGCACAGATACGCAGTATTTT. This gives the protein CASRNLAGATSTDTQYF.

The V and J genes are TRBV28 and TRBJ1-5; tentative D call: TRBD1 (5 bases). Germline V gene sequence: CDR1 MDHEN, CDR2 SYDVKM. This CDR3 contains 16 residues. V was cut by 5 bases and J by 4 bases, with 18 bases left in between. CDR3 amino acids: CASSSWQGGRNQPQHF. The DNA for the CDR3 is TGTGCCAGCAGTAGCTGGCAGGGAGGGAGAAATCAGCCCCAGCATTTT.

This clone was observed many times. The J gene is TRBJ2-3, the V gene TRBV18; the match to TRBD1 covers 9 bases. The V gene's germline CDR1 is KGHSH and CDR2 LQKENI. V trimming: 2 bases; J trimming: 2 bases; junction bases outside the gene matches: 2. This CDR3 region has 15 residues. The CDR3 nucleotides are TGTGCCAGCTCACCAGGGACAGGGTCCACAGATACGCAGTATTTT. As protein: CASSPGTGSTDTQYF.

The genes are TRBV29-1 and TRBJ2-7; TRBD2 agrees at 12 bases. CDR3 length: 13 residues. The germline V gene has CDR1 SQVTM and CDR2 ANQGSEA. Trimming took 7 bases from V and 3 from J; bases not matched to a gene: 4. The CDR3 region has the DNA TGCAGCGCCAAGGGACTAGCGGGCTACGAGCAGTACTTC. Its translation is CSAKGLAGYEQYF.

Details on this clone: The sample carries other DNA sequences with the same CDR3. The V and J genes are TRBV15 and TRBJ2-1, with D tentatively TRBD2 (5 bases). Trimming stripped 1 base from V and 15 bases from J, with 16 bases between. Germline V gives CDR1 LNHNV, CDR2 YYDKDF (reference sequence). The CDR3 has 13 amino acids. CDR3 region: CATSRAVRGPGFF. The CDR3 bases are TGTGCCACCAGCAGAGCAGTCCGGGGTCCCGGGTTCTTC.

The gene calls are TRBV5-4 and TRBJ2-2; D perhaps matches TRBD1 (5 bases). The CDR3 runs to 15 residues. With 3 bases removed from V and 1 base from J, the gap between germline ends came to 10 bases. The germline V gene encodes CDR1 SGHNT and CDR2 YYREEE (reference sequence). CDR3 nucleotides: TGTGCCAGCAGCTGGATGACAGAGAACACCGGGGAGCTGTTTTTT. Translation gives CASSWMTENTGELFF.

J is TRBJ2-7 and V is TRBV5-1; tentatively, D is TRBD1 (7 bases). Germline V gene data show CDR1 as SGHRS and CDR2 as YFSETQ. The CDR3 runs 13 residues. The germline V and J ends were trimmed by 4 bases and 4 bases, with 12 bases remaining between them. CDR3 in amino acids: CASSGGTAYEQYF. Here the CDR3 DNA reads TGCGCCAGCAGCGGAGGGACAGCTTACGAGCAGTACTTC.

The CDR3 is CATVGGVSDTQYF. DNA for the CDR3: TGTGCCACCGTCGGGGGAGTGTCAGATACGCAGTATTTT. This rearrangement joins TRBV19 to TRBJ2-3; perhaps TRBD2 as D (6 bases). The CDR3 is made up of 13 amino acids. Per germline, CDR1 LNHDA and CDR2 SQIVND (reference sequence). V was clipped by 10 bases and J by 4 bases, with 15 bases between them.

This clone was recorded once. J is TRBJ2-2 and V is TRBV28, with TRBD2 identical over 7 bases. From germline, CDR1 is MDHEN and CDR2 SYDVKM. The junction had 4 bases not matched to a gene; V was cut back by 6 bases and J by 6 bases. The CDR3 is made up of 13 amino acids. The CDR3 bases are TGTGCCAGCAGCGGACTAGTATCCGGGGAGCTGTTTTTT. It specifies CASSGLVSGELFF.